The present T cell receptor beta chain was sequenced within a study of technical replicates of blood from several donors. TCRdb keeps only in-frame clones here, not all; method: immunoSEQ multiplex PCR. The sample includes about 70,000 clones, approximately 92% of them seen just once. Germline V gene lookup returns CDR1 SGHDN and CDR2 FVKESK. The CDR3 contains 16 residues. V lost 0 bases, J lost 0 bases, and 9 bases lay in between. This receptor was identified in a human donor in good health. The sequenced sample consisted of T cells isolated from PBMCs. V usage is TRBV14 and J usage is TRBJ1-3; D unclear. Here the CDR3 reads CASSQDQYYSGNTIYF. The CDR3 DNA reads TGTGCCAGCAGCCAAGATCAGTATTACTCTGGAAACACCATATATTTT.